These 30 T cell receptor beta chains came from one sample sequenced in a study of resident and recirculating memory T cells in vitiligo. The repertoire was sequenced with immunoSEQ multiplex PCR; TCRdb's copy has only in-frame clones and lacks some. Of roughly 80,000 clones listed, about 90% are singletons. Sequencing was performed on blood. These receptors were collected from a male donor with vitiligo.

This chain links TRBV9 with TRBJ2-7; 7 nucleotides agree with TRBD2. This CDR3 comprises 15 residues. After removal of 2 bases from V and 0 bases from J, the junction contained 5 bases not matched to a gene. The germline V gene has CDR1 SGDLS and CDR2 YYNGEE. CDR3 sequence: CASSVRGGSSYEQYF. CDR3 bases: TGTGCCAGCAGCGTCCGAGGCGGGAGCTCCTACGAGCAGTACTTC.

The V gene is TRBV6-6, the J gene TRBJ2-2, with TRBD2 identical over 9 bases. The germline V gene has CDR1 MNHNY and CDR2 SVGAGI (reference sequence). The CDR3 length is 16 residues. Trimming cost V 0 bases and J 4 bases; bases outside gene matches: 3. The CDR3 spells CASSYSAGGPTGELFF. The CDR3 coding sequence is TGTGCCAGCAGTTACTCGGCGGGAGGGCCCACCGGGGAGCTGTTTTTT.

This clone was observed a single time. The chain joins TRBV5-1 to TRBJ2-7, with 8 bases identical to TRBD2. With 2 bases clipped from V and 0 bases from J, the junction kept 7 bases outside the gene matches. Germline V lookup: CDR1 SGHRS, CDR2 YFSETQ. The CDR3 has 16 amino acids. The CDR3 loop is CASSFSGSQNSYEQYF. The CDR3 DNA follows: TGCGCCAGCAGCTTCAGCGGGAGCCAAAACTCCTACGAGCAGTACTTC.

The CDR3 DNA reads TGTGCCAGCAGTTTAACGGGAATTCGAACTAATGAAAAACTGTTTTTT. Protein: CASSLTGIRTNEKLFF. V and J are TRBV27 and TRBJ1-4; D is unresolved. CDR1 is MNHEY, CDR2 SMNVEV, per germline (reference sequence). Deletions cut 2 bases from V and 1 base from J, with 11 bases between. The CDR3 is 16 amino acids. Drawing the rest from reference TRBV27 and TRBJ1-4, the complete variable domain is EAQVTQNPRYLITVTGKKLTVTCSQNMNHEYMSWYRQDPGLGLRQIYYSMNVEVTDKGDVPEGYKVSRKEKRNFPLILESPSPNQTSLYFCASSLTGIRTNEKLFFGSGTQLSVL.

The rearrangement uses TRBV7-2 and TRBJ2-5; 8 nucleotides line up with TRBD1. The germline V gene has CDR1 SGHTA and CDR2 FQGNSA. CDR3 length: 14 residues. With V trimmed by 4 bases and J by 5 bases, 6 bases remained unmatched. DNA for the CDR3: TGTGCCAGCAGCTCACAGGGGGTCGGGGAGACCCAGTACTTC. Its protein is CASSSQGVGETQYF.

This chain links TRBV7-9 with TRBJ2-5, with 7 bases aligning to TRBD1. After removal of 4 bases from V and 3 bases from J, the junction contained 5 bases not matched to a gene. The CDR3 is 14 residues long. Looked up from germline, CDR1 is SEHNR and CDR2 is FQNEAQ (reference sequence). The CDR3 nucleotides read TGTGCCAGCAGCTGGGGACAGAACAAAGAGACCCAGTACTTC. It yields the protein CASSWGQNKETQYF. Filled out from reference TRBV7-9 and TRBJ2-5, the complete variable domain reads DTGVSQNPRHKITKRGQNVTFRCDPISEHNRLYWYRQTLGQGPEFLTYFQNEAQLEKSRLLSDRFSAERPKGSFSTLEIQRTEQGDSAMYLCASSWGQNKETQYFGPGTRLLVL.

The chain uses TRBV6-5 and TRBJ2-2, with D perhaps TRBD2 (5 bases). There are 14 residues in the CDR3. Germline CDR1 MNHEY, CDR2 SVGAGI. Trimming stripped 6 bases from V and 5 bases from J, with 13 bases between. The CDR3 region is CASRYEEGTGELFF. CDR3 DNA: TGTGCCAGCAGATACGAAGAGGGAACCGGGGAGCTGTTTTTT.

In its sample, this clone was seen once. The germline gene is not matched at one end of the junction; a read error may be the cause. Other nucleotide sequences from this sample produce the same CDR3. CDR3 sequence (DNA): TGTGCCAGCAGCTACTCGGGGGGGGCGAACACTGAAGCTTTCTTT. Translated, it gives CASSYSGGANTEAFF. The V and J genes are TRBV6-5 and TRBJ1-1; TRBD1 is a possible D gene (6 bases). The CDR3 loop spans 15 amino acids. Germline V gene sequence: CDR1 MNHEY, CDR2 SVGAGI.

CDR3 nucleotides: TGTGCCAGCAGCTTAGCTAGCGGCTCTGGAGATACGCAGTATTTT. It translates to CASSLASGSGDTQYF. The chain employs TRBV7-2 and TRBJ2-3; a possible D gene is TRBD2 (6 bases). The V gene's germline CDR1 is SGHTA and CDR2 FQGNSA. Trimming shortened V by 0 bases and J by 5 bases, and 12 bases separated the two germline ends. The CDR3 runs 15 residues.

The gene calls are TRBV7-9 and TRBJ1-4; 7 positions match TRBD1. Germline loops: CDR1 SEHNR, CDR2 FQNEAQ (reference sequence). V dropped 4 bases and J dropped 3; count of bases not matched to a gene: 5. The CDR3 runs 15 residues. CDR3 sequence reads: CASSSQGQPNEKLFF. In DNA form, the CDR3 reads TGTGCCAGCAGCTCCCAGGGACAGCCTAATGAAAAACTGTTTTTT.

CDR3 nucleotide sequence: TGTGCCAGCAGCTTAGTGCTGGAAGGGGACTATGGCTACACCTTC. It encodes CASSLVLEGDYGYTF. This chain joins TRBV11-2 and TRBJ1-2, with D perhaps TRBD1 (5 bases). The CDR3 loop spans 15 amino acids. V shed 1 base and J shed 3 bases, with 12 bases lying between them. In germline, CDR1 is SGHAT, CDR2 FQNNGV.

As regards this clone: The identical CDR3 is also encoded by other nucleotide sequences in the sample. This chain joins TRBV5-1 and TRBJ1-1; D not resolved. The germline gives CDR1 SGHRS, CDR2 YFSETQ. The CDR3 length is 12 residues. Trimming took 0 bases from V and 7 from J, leaving 7 bases between them. The CDR3 nucleotides read TGCGCCAGCAGCTTGGGCCGGGGTGAAGCTTTCTTT. This encodes CASSLGRGEAFF. Combining the CDR3 with reference TRBV5-1 and TRBJ1-1 gives the whole variable domain KAGVTQTPRYLIKTRGQQVTLSCSPISGHRSVSWYQQTPGQGLQFLFEYFSETQRNKGNFPGRFSGRQFSNSRSEMNVSTLELGDSALYLCASSLGRGEAFFGQGTRLTVV.

This chain connects TRBV28 to TRBJ2-7; possibly TRBD2 for D (5 bases). Germline loops: CDR1 MDHEN, CDR2 SYDVKM. The CDR3 loop spans 13 amino acids. Trimming took 6 bases from V and 6 from J, leaving 15 bases between them. The CDR3 bases are TGTGCCAGCAGAATAGCGCTGATGCTCGAGCAGTACTTC. Translated, it gives CASRIALMLEQYF. The full variable domain, in which reference TRBV28 and TRBJ2-7 provide the parts outside the CDR3, is DVKVTQSSRYLVKRTGEKVFLECVQDMDHENMFWYRQDPGLGLRLIYFSYDVKMKEKGDIPEGYSVSREKKERFSLILESASTNQTSMYLCASRIALMLEQYFGPGTRLTVT.

The chain has TRBV5-6 and TRBJ1-4, with D perhaps TRBD1 (6 bases). Germline CDR1 SGHDT, CDR2 YYEEEE. The CDR3 is 15 residues long. V was shortened by 4 bases and J by 5 bases, with 15 bases between the two germline ends. CDR3 nucleotides: TGTGCCAGCAGCCTACCCGGGACACGGAATGAAAAACTGTTTTTT. Its translation: CASSLPGTRNEKLFF.

For the CDR3, the DNA is TGTGCCAGCAGTACCCCGGGACAGGGGAAGGGCGGGGAGCTGTTTTTT. This codes for CASSTPGQGKGGELFF. The chain combines TRBV28 with TRBJ2-2, with 10 bases that match TRBD1. The CDR3 length is 16 residues. The germline V gene encodes CDR1 MDHEN and CDR2 SYDVKM. J was trimmed by 7 bases and V by 5 bases; bases with no gene match: 10. Together with reference TRBV28 and TRBJ2-2, the CDR3 gives the full variable domain: DVKVTQSSRYLVKRTGEKVFLECVQDMDHENMFWYRQDPGLGLRLIYFSYDVKMKEKGDIPEGYSVSREKKERFSLILESASTNQTSMYLCASSTPGQGKGGELFFGEGSRLTVL.

V and J are TRBV5-1 and TRBJ2-3; TRBD1 is a possible D gene (5 bases). CDR1 and CDR2 (germline): SGHRS, YFSETQ. The germline V and J ends were trimmed by 0 bases and 0 bases, with 17 bases remaining between them. This CDR3 region has 18 residues. The CDR3 here is CASSLAGVGASSTDTQYF. CDR3 DNA: TGCGCCAGCAGCTTGGCTGGGGTAGGGGCCTCTAGCACAGATACGCAGTATTTT.

The chain is built from TRBV7-2 and TRBJ2-7, with D possibly matching TRBD1 (7 bases). In germline, CDR1 is SGHTA, CDR2 FQGNSA. The V and J ends lost 5 bases and 3 bases respectively, with 20 bases between them. The CDR3 runs 16 residues. CDR3 residues: CASSARPRGANYEQYF. The DNA of the CDR3 is TGTGCCAGCAGCGCCCGACCCAGGGGGGCCAACTACGAGCAGTACTTC.

The genes are TRBV10-3 and TRBJ2-5, with 11 bases aligning to TRBD2. The ends lost 8 bases at V and 1 base at J; junction bases unmatched: 9. The V gene's germline CDR1 is ENHRY and CDR2 SYGVKD. The CDR3 has 16 residues. This CDR3 is CAISGRLAGSQETQYF. CDR3 sequence (DNA): TGTGCCATCTCGGGGCGACTAGCGGGGTCCCAAGAGACCCAGTACTTC.

V usage is TRBV11-3 and J usage is TRBJ1-2; no reliable D call. Trimming shortened V by 1 base and J by 8 bases, and 8 bases separated the two germline ends. This CDR3 comprises 12 residues. Germline V gives CDR1 SGHNT, CDR2 YENEEA. The CDR3 DNA sequence: TGTGCCAGCAGCTTAGGAGGTCGGGGCTACACCTTC. This gives the protein CASSLGGRGYTF.

V gene TRBV10-3 combines with J gene TRBJ1-1; 8 positions match TRBD1. Trimming cost V 8 bases and J 4 bases; bases outside gene matches: 3. The CDR3 is 12 amino acids. The germline CDR1 and CDR2 sequences are ENHRY and SYGVKD. The CDR3 DNA is TGTGCCATCGCAGGGGGCGGCACTGAAGCTTTCTTT. This encodes CAIAGGGTEAFF.

The chain links TRBV14 to TRBJ2-7, with TRBD1 as a possible D gene (5 bases). The germline gives CDR1 SGHDN, CDR2 FVKESK. CDR3 length: 15 residues. Trimming took off 0 bases at V and 3 bases at J, with 12 bases between the two ends. The CDR3 DNA reads TGTGCCAGCAGCCAAGAGGCAGGGCCGGTCTACGAGCAGTACTTC. Its protein is CASSQEAGPVYEQYF.

The gene calls are TRBV5-1 and TRBJ2-7, with 11 bases lining up with TRBD2. The CDR3 is made up of 14 amino acids. Germline trimming cut 3 bases from V and 4 bases from J; bases unmatched to any gene: 3. CDR1 is SGHRS, CDR2 YFSETQ, per germline. The CDR3 spells CASSSSSGRYEQYF. The DNA for the CDR3 is TGCGCCAGCAGCTCCTCTAGCGGGAGGTACGAGCAGTACTTC.

V gene TRBV29-1 combines with J gene TRBJ2-3; 13 bases map to TRBD2. Trimming cost V 5 bases and J 3 bases; bases outside gene matches: 8. This CDR3 contains 16 residues. The germline V gene encodes CDR1 SQVTM and CDR2 ANQGSEA. CDR3 amino acids: CSVPRTSGSQTDTQYF. DNA for the CDR3: TGCAGCGTTCCTAGGACTAGCGGGAGCCAGACAGATACGCAGTATTTT.

The genes are TRBV6-5 and TRBJ1-1; the D is unclear. Trimming cost V 6 bases and J 1 base, with 3 bases left between them. Germline values: CDR1 MNHEY, CDR2 SVGAGI. The CDR3 spans 11 residues. The DNA of the CDR3 is TGTGCCAGCAGCGGGAACACTGAAGCTTTCTTT. Translation: CASSGNTEAFF.

This rearrangement joins TRBV5-5 to TRBJ2-5, with D possibly matching TRBD1 (6 bases). Germline values: CDR1 SGHKS, CDR2 YYEKEE (reference sequence). V was pared by 4 bases and J by 5 bases, with 21 bases between. The CDR3 loop spans 16 amino acids. The CDR3 nucleotides read TGTGCCAGCAGCCCCGGCGCGTGGGGGCGTGGGGAGACCCAGTACTTC. It codes for CASSPGAWGRGETQYF.

This rearrangement joins TRBV7-6 to TRBJ2-1; TRBD1 aligns across 9 bases. CDR1 is SGHVS and CDR2 is FNYEAQ in the germline V gene. The CDR3 is 15 amino acids. With 3 bases clipped from V and 2 bases from J, the junction kept 2 bases outside the gene matches. CDR3 DNA sequence: TGTGCCAGCAGCTTTAGACAGGGGGCCTACAATGAGCAGTTCTTC. It translates to CASSFRQGAYNEQFF.

The chain uses TRBV28 and TRBJ1-1, with TRBD1 matching 7 bases. Trimming at V came to 8 bases and at J to 4 bases, leaving 19 bases not matched to a gene. The CDR3 runs to 17 residues. From germline, CDR1 is MDHEN and CDR2 SYDVKM. CDR3 loop: CASATRGRSGLGTEAFF. DNA of the CDR3: TGTGCCAGCGCGACAAGGGGGCGATCTGGGTTGGGCACTGAAGCTTTCTTT.

This sequence joins TRBV4-2 and TRBJ2-2; 15 bases are a match to TRBD2. The CDR3 loop spans 17 amino acids. J was trimmed by 6 bases and V by 5 bases; bases with no gene match: 7. The V gene's germline CDR1 is LGHNA and CDR2 YNFKEQ. The CDR3 sequence: CASSTPGLAGGAGELFF. Here the CDR3 DNA reads TGTGCCAGCAGCACCCCGGGACTAGCGGGAGGTGCCGGGGAGCTGTTTTTT.

The V gene is TRBV7-9, the J gene TRBJ2-7; possibly TRBD2 for D (5 bases). Trimming shortened V by 7 bases and J by 7 bases, and 20 bases separated the two germline ends. Per the germline V gene, CDR1 is SEHNR and CDR2 is FQNEAQ (reference sequence). The CDR3 consists of 14 residues. The CDR3 DNA follows: TGTGCCAGCAACAAGGTAGGAGGACCGAGGGAGCAGTACTTC. Its protein is CASNKVGGPREQYF.

The V gene is TRBV7-6, the J gene TRBJ2-3; D is ambiguous. The CDR3 spans 15 residues. Germline CDR1 SGHVS, CDR2 FNYEAQ. V was clipped by 4 bases and J by 2 bases, with 13 bases between them. The DNA of the CDR3 is TGTGCCAGCAGCTCCACCGGTTCCCACACAGATACGCAGTATTTT. Encoded protein: CASSSTGSHTDTQYF.